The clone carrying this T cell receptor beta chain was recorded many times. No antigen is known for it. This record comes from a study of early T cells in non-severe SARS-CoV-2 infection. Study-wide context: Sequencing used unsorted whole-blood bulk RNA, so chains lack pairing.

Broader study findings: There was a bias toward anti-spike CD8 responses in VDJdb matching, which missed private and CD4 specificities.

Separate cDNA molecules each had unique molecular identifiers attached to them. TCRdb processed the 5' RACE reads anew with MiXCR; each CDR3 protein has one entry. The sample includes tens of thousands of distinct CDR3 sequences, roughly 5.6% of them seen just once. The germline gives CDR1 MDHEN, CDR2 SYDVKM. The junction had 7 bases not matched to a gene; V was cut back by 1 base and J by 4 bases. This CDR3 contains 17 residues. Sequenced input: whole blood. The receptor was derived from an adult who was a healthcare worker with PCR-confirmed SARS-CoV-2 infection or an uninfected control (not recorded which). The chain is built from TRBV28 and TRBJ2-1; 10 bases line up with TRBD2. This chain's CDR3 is CASSLSASGRYYNEQFF. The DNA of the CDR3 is TGTGCCAGCAGTTTATCGGCTAGCGGGAGATATTACAATGAGCAGTTCTTC. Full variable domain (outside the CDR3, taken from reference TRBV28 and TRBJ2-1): DVKVTQSSRYLVKRTGEKVFLECVQDMDHENMFWYRQDPGLGLRLIYFSYDVKMKEKGDIPEGYSVSREKKERFSLILESASTNQTSMYLCASSLSASGRYYNEQFFGPGTRLTVL.